The following is a T cell receptor (beta chain) sequence with its context. The antigen is undetermined. This sample stems from a study of cytomegalovirus exposure and HLA in healthy donors. The study's findings and limits: Rarity marked most TCR sequences, yet some public TCRs occurred in many donors. In an earlier analysis, productive rearrangement rates for most beta V segments clustered near 87% or 30%.

The CDR3 is 12 residues long. The V end lost 7 bases, the J end lost 2 bases, and 7 bases lay between the germline ends. The germline V gene has CDR1 SNHLY and CDR2 FYNNEI. Vbeta (60) and Jbeta (13) primers were used in the PCR. Measured with immunoSEQ multiplex PCR; TCRdb has only the in-frame clones, and not every one. This table holds roughly 190,000 clones, about four fifths found once. The source is a woman aged 25 to 45 in good health and CMV-seropositive. The chain employs TRBV2 and TRBJ2-3; the D is unclear. The specimen was PBMCs. Written as DNA, the CDR3 is TGTGCCAGCATGAGGATCACAGATACGCAGTATTTT. It codes for CASMRITDTQYF. Combining the CDR3 with reference TRBV2 and TRBJ2-3 gives the whole variable domain EPEVTQTPSHQVTQMGQEVILRCVPISNHLYFYWYRQILGQKVEFLVSFYNNEISEKSEIFDDQFSVERPDGSNFTLKIRSTKLEDSAMYFCASMRITDTQYFGPGTRLTVL.